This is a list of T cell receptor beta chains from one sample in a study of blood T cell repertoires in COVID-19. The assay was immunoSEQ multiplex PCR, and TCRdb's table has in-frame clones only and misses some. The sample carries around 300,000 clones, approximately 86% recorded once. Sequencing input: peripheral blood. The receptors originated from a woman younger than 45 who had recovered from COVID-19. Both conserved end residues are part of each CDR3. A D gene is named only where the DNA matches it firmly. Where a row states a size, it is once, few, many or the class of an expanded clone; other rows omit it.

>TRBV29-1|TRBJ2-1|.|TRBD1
TGCAGCGCCTATCGACAGGGTATTGGGGGACCTCATCTGAATGAGCAGTTCTTC
CSAYRQGIGGPHLNEQFF
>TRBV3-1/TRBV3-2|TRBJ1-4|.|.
TGTGCCAGCAGCCAAGACCAGACTCTTGTGTTT
CASSQDQTLVF
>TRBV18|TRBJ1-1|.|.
TGTGCCAGCTCACCAGATCGACAGAACACTGAAGCTTTCTTT
CASSPDRQNTEAFF
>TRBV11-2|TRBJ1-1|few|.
TGTGCCAGCAGCTTCAGGGAAATGAACACTGAAGCTTTCTTT
CASSFREMNTEAFF
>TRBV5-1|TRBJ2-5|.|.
TGCGCCAGCAGCTTGGAGTCTACCCGCGAGACCCAGTACTTC
CASSLESTRETQYF
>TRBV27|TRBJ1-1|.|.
TGTGCCAGCAGCTTCCAATCAGACACTGAAGCTTTCTTT
CASSFQSDTEAFF
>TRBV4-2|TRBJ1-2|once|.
TGTGCCAGCAGCCAAGATTTACAGGGTAGGGGCTACACCTTC
CASSQDLQGRGYTF
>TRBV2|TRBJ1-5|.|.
TGTGCCAGCAGTGATGTCCTCAATCAGCCCCAGCATTTT
CASSDVLNQPQHF
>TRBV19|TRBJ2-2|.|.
TGTGCCAGTAGTATTTCAGCGGTCGGGGAGCTGTTTTTT
CASSISAVGELFF
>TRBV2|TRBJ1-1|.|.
TGTGCCAGCTGGGGGCAGGGGAACACTGAAGCTTTCTTT
CASWGQGNTEAFF
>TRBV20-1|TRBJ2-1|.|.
TGCAGTGCCTACGAAAATGAGCAGTTCTTC
CSAYENEQFF
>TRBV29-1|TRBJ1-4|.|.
TGCAGCGTTTTAGACAGAACAACTAATGAAAAACTGTTTTTT
CSVLDRTTNEKLFF
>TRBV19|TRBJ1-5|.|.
TGTGCCAGTAGTATAGTGGGGAGTCAGCCCCAGCATTTT
CASSIVGSQPQHF
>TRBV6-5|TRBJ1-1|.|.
TGTGCCAGCAGGGGTTTGGGAGGGAACACTGAAGCTTTCTTT
CASRGLGGNTEAFF
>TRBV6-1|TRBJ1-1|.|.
TGTGCCAGCAGTGAACAGGGGGAAGCTTTCTTT
CASSEQGEAFF
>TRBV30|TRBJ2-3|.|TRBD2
TGTGCCTGGAGTCTCGGACTAGCGGGGGTCCATACGCAGTATTTT
CAWSLGLAGVHTQYF
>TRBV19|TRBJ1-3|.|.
TGTGCCAGTAACCCGGGAGATTCCGGAAACACCATATATTTT
CASNPGDSGNTIYF